The next 3 T cell receptor beta chains were all read from a single sample in a study of T cells in localized non-small cell lung cancer. The table came from immunoSEQ multiplex PCR; TCRdb's copy has only in-frame clones and leaves some out. The sample has roughly 25,000 clones; less than 90% are singletons. The input for sequencing was peripheral blood, taken before any cancer treatment. Receptors originate from a male donor aged 60 or older with stage I squamous cell lung carcinoma.

V usage is TRBV6-5 and J usage is TRBJ2-7; D is unclear. Trimming took 5 bases from V and 5 from J, leaving 19 bases between them. The germline gives CDR1 MNHEY, CDR2 SVGAGI. CDR3 length: 15 amino acids. CDR3 protein: CASSPGGSLDHEQYF. Here the CDR3 DNA reads TGTGCCAGCAGTCCCGGTGGCTCCCTAGATCACGAGCAGTACTTC.

This clone was recorded a few times. The rearrangement uses TRBV2 and TRBJ1-6; D unclear. V lost 6 bases, J lost 5 bases, and 5 bases lay in between. The CDR3 consists of 12 residues. Germline assignment: CDR1 SNHLY and CDR2 FYNNEI. CDR3 DNA sequence: TGTGCCAGCAGGGGGAATAATTCACCCCTCCACTTT. Its protein product is CASRGNNSPLHF.

V is TRBV18 and J is TRBJ2-5; the D gene is possibly TRBD2 (5 bases). The ends were cut back, 2 bases at V and 2 bases at J, with 18 bases in the middle. Germline CDR1 and CDR2: KGHSH and LQKENI. The CDR3 extends over 17 amino acids. The CDR3 protein is CASSPAGGRRSQETQYF. The CDR3 DNA follows: TGTGCCAGCTCACCAGCGGGTGGGAGACGGTCTCAAGAGACCCAGTACTTC.